The 12 T cell receptor beta chains reported below all come from one sample, sequenced in a study of T cells expressing NK-cell markers. Reprocessing the 5' RACE reads, TCRdb reports a single entry for every CDR3 protein and omits DNA. This repertoire includes 150,000 to 170,000 distinct CDR3 sequences. The sequenced sample consisted of blood T cells: a sorted CD56 or NKG2C T cell subset, CD4+ or CD8+ T cells, or bulk PBMC T cells (not recorded which). The receptors originated from a woman in her fifties or sixties in good health.

The V call is TRBV2, the J call TRBJ2-4; absent DNA, TCRdb's TRBD1 call cannot be checked. The V gene's germline CDR1 is SNHLY and CDR2 FYNNEI. This CDR3 spans 15 amino acids. CDR3 residues: CASTKPTDAKNIQYF.

This chain uses TRBV18 with TRBJ2-7; lacking DNA, the TRBD1 call made by TCRdb goes unchecked. The CDR3 contains 14 residues. CDR1 and CDR2 (germline): KGHSH, LQKENI. Here the CDR3 reads CASSPGGENYEQYF.

The chain joins TRBV27 to TRBJ1-1. This CDR3 region has 14 residues. Germline V lookup: CDR1 MNHEY, CDR2 SMNVEV (reference sequence). CDR3: CASSLSNWGTEAFF.

V is TRBV7-6 and J is TRBJ2-3; TCRdb lists TRBD2, though no DNA is available to test this call. Germline V gene data show CDR1 as SGHVS and CDR2 as FNYEAQ. The CDR3 covers 15 residues. CDR3 sequence reads: CASSRWTSETDTQYF. The entire variable domain, with the rest obtained from reference TRBV7-6 and TRBJ2-3, is as follows: GAGVSQSPRYKVTKRGQDVALRCDPISGHVSLYWYRQALGQGPEFLTYFNYEAQQDKSGLPNDRFSAERPEGSISTLTIQRTEQRDSAMYRCASSRWTSETDTQYFGPGTRLTVL.

The chain joins TRBV7-9 to TRBJ1-1. The germline V gene encodes CDR1 SEHNR and CDR2 FQNEAQ (reference sequence). The CDR3 sequence is 13 residues long. CDR3 sequence reads: CASGEELNTEAFF.

The CDR3 loop is CASSVFGRALGYTF. The chain combines TRBV9 with TRBJ1-2. Germline lookup yields CDR1 SGDLS and CDR2 YYNGEE. CDR3 size: 14 residues.

The CDR3 loop is CATQLAGAYNEQFF. The V gene is TRBV27, the J gene TRBJ2-1; TCRdb selects TRBD2, and the lack of DNA leaves this call unchecked. Germline V gene data show CDR1 as MNHEY and CDR2 as SMNVEV (reference sequence). This CDR3 is 14 amino acids long.

CDR3 loop: CASSEAAGASDTQYF. The chain is built from TRBV2 and TRBJ2-3; TCRdb returns TRBD1, unconfirmable since there is no DNA. The germline CDR1 and CDR2 sequences are SNHLY and FYNNEI. The CDR3 runs 15 residues.

The chain links TRBV5-1 to TRBJ2-5; TCRdb outputs TRBD2, but without DNA this stays unchecked. Germline CDR1 SGHRS, CDR2 YFSETQ. The CDR3 is made up of 16 amino acids. This CDR3 reads CASSLRLAGFQETQYF.

The chain recombines TRBV12-3 or TRBV12-4 with TRBJ2-7; TCRdb proposes TRBD1, but this gene call is untestable without DNA. The CDR3 loop spans 14 amino acids. The CDR3 region is CASRAQGISVEQYF.

CDR3 protein: CASSLAGGYEQYF. The chain carries TRBV27 and TRBJ2-7; TCRdb lists TRBD1, though no DNA is available to test this call. CDR1 and CDR2 from the germline V gene are MNHEY and SMNVEV (reference sequence). The CDR3 totals 13 residues.

V gene TRBV6-5 combines with J gene TRBJ2-2; TCRdb lists TRBD2, though no DNA is available to test this call. Germline V gene lookup returns CDR1 MNHEY and CDR2 SVGAGI. The CDR3 consists of 16 residues. CDR3: CASSYTLAGVSGELFF.